This T cell receptor beta chain was profiled in a study of T-cell reconstitution after alpha-beta-depleted transplantation in children. Study-wide results and limits: Newly produced T cells mostly accounted for T-cell counts and diversity one year post-transplant. Surviving recipient T cells and intrathymic progenitors accounted for some patients' high TCRbeta diversity at day 60. The origin of alpha-beta T cells about two months after transplant was reportedly several hundred expanded graft clones.

This clonotype has only one observation. Its antigen is not known. Trimming took 6 bases from V and 3 from J, leaving 9 bases between them. The CDR3 runs to 12 residues. Per the germline V gene, CDR1 is SGHAT and CDR2 is FQNNGV. The TCRbeta library incorporated unique molecular identifiers. TCRdb reprocessed the PCR reads with MiXCR, giving one entry per CDR3 protein. The top ten hold about 4.8% of the sample, which has 250,000 or so distinct CDR3 sequences, roughly 25% seen once. This rearrangement joins TRBV11-2 to TRBJ2-7; D may be TRBD1 (5 bases). This clonotype was sampled from a female patient aged 2 to 10 who had a stem cell transplant for congenital amegakaryocytic thrombocytopenia, so the T cells may come from the graft donor. The starting material was PBMCs, mostly from graft donor cells, obtained 360 days after TCRalphabeta/CD19-depleted stem cell transplant. CDR3 region: CASRATVYEQYF. CDR3 DNA sequence: TGTGCCAGCAGGGCGACAGTCTACGAGCAGTACTTC.